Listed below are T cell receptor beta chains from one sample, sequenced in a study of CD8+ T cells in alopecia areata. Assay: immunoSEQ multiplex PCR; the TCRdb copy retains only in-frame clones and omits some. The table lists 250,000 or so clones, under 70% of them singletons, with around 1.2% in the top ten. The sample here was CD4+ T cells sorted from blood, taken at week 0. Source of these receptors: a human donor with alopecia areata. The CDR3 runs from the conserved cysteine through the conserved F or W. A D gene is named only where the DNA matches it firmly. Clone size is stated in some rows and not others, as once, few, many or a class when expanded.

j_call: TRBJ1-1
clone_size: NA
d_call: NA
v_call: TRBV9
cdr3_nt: TGTGCCAGCGGTATCATAGGGCGGACTGAAGCTTTCTTT
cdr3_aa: CASGIIGRTEAFF

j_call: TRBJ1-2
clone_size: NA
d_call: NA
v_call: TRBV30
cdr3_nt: TGTGCCTGGAGTGGCTCTAGTAACTATGGCTACACCTTC
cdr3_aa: CAWSGSSNYGYTF

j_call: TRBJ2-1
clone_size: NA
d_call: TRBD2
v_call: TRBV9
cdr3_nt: TGTGCCAGCAGCGTTAGCGGGGGGCCGTACAATGAGCAGTTCTTC
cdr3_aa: CASSVSGGPYNEQFF

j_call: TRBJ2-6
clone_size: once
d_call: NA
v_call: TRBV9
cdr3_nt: TGTGCCAGCAGCCCCCGACAGACTGGGGCCAACGTCCTGACTTTC
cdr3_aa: CASSPRQTGANVLTF

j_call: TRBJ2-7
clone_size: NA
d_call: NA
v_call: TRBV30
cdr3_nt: TGTGCCTGGAGGGCTAACTCGGGACAAGAGCAGTACTTC
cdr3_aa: CAWRANSGQEQYF

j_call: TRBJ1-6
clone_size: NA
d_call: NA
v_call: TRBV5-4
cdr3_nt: TGTGCCAGCAGCTTGGCCGGGGATTCACCCCTCCACTTT
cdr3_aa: CASSLAGDSPLHF

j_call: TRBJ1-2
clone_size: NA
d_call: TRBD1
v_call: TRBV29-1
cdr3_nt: TGCAGCGTTGAAGGAGAAGGGGGCTTTGGCTACACCTTC
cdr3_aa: CSVEGEGGFGYTF

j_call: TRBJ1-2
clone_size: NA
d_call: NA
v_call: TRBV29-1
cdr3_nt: TGCAGCGCCCTTGGACAGTCTTCTAACTATGGCTACACCTTC
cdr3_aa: CSALGQSSNYGYTF

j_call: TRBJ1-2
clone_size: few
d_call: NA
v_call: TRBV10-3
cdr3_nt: TGTGCCATCAGTGAGGGGGGCAGGGTGTATGGCTACACCTTC
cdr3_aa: CAISEGGRVYGYTF

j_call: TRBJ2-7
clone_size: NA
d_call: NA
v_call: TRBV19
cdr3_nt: TGTGCCAGTAGTCACACCGGGGCGTTCGAGCAGTACTTC
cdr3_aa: CASSHTGAFEQYF

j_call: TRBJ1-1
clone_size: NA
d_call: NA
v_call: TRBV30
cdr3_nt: TGTGCCTGGAGGTTCAGGGAGAACACTGAAGCTTTCTTT
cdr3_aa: CAWRFRENTEAFF

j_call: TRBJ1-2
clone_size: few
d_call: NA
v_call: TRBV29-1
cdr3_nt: TGCAGCGTTGCCCATCTCGTCGGCTACACCTTC
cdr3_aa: CSVAHLVGYTF

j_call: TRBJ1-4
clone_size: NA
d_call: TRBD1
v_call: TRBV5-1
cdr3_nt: TGCGCCAGCGGCCCTTGGGACAGCAATGAAAAACTGTTTTTT
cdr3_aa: CASGPWDSNEKLFF

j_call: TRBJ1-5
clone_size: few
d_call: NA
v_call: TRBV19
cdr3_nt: TGTGCCAGTAGATCAACCGCATACCAGCCCCAGCATTTT
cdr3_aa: CASRSTAYQPQHF

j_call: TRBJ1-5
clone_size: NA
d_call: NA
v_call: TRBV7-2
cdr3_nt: TGTGCCAGCAGTACCCGGGGCAATCAGCCCCAGCATTTT
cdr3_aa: CASSTRGNQPQHF

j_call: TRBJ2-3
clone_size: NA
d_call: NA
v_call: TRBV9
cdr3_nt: TGTGCCAGCAGCGTAGGTTCGGGGACCGGAGATACGCAGTATTTT
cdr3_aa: CASSVGSGTGDTQYF

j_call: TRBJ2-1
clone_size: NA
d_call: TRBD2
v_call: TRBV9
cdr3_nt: TGTGCCAGCAGCCCCCAGTTCGGCCGCACTAGCGGGGTTCCCCACTCCTACAATGAGCAGTTCTTC
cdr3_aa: CASSPQFGRTSGVPHSYNEQFF

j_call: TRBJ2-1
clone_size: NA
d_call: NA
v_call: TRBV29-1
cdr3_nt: TGCAGCGTTGAAGAGATCAGCAATGAGCAGTTCTTC
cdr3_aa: CSVEEISNEQFF

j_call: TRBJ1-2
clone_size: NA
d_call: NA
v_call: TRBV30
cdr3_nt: TGTGCCTGGAGCGCGAACAGGGTGGGGTATGGCTACACCTTC
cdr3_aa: CAWSANRVGYGYTF

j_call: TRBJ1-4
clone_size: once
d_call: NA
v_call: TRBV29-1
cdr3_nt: TGCAGCGTTCTTGAAAGGGGAAAACTGTTTTTT
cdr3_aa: CSVLERGKLFF

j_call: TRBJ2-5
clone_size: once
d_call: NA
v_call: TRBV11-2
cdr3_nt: TGTGCCAGCAGCTTAGACTCTGGCAGATCAGAGACCCAGTACTTC
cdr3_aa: CASSLDSGRSETQYF

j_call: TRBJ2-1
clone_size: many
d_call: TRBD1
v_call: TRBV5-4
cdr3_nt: TGTGCCAGCAAGACAGGGGGGAGGAATGAGCAGTTCTTC
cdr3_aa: CASKTGGRNEQFF

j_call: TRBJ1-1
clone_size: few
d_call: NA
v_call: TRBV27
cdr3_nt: TGTGCCAGCAGTTTATCTGGGACACGAGAGAACACTGAAGCTTTCTTT
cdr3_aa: CASSLSGTRENTEAFF

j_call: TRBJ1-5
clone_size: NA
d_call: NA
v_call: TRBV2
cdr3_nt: TGTGCCAGCAACCGGCAGGGAGATCAGCCCCAGCATTTT
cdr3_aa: CASNRQGDQPQHF

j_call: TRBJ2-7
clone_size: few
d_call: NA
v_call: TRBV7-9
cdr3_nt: TGTGCCAGCAGCTCTAACAGGGCGCCTCACTCCTACGAGCAGTACTTC
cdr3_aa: CASSSNRAPHSYEQYF

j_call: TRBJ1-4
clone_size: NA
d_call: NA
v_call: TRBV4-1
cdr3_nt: TGCGCCAGCAGCCAATGGGGGTATAATGAAAAACTGTTTTTT
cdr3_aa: CASSQWGYNEKLFF

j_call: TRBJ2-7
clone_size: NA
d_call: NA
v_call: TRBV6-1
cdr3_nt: TGTGCCAGCAGTGAAGCGGGCCACGAGCAGTACTTC
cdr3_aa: CASSEAGHEQYF

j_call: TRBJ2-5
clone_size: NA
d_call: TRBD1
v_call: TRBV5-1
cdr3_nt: TGCGCCAGCAGCTTGGGTCAGGGGGCAGAGACCCAGTACTTC
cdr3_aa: CASSLGQGAETQYF

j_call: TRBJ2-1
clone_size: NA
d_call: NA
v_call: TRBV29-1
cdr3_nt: TGCAGCGGGGGAGCCAGGAACCATGAGCAGTTCTTC
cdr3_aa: CSGGARNHEQFF

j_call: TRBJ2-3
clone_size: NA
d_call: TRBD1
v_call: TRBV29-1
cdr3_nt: TGCAGTGCAACCGGGACAGCCGGGGATACGCAGTATTTT
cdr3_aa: CSATGTAGDTQYF

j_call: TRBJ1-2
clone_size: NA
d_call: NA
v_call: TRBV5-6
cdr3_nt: TGTGCCAGCAGCTATTACGCGACAGCAAACTATGGCTACACCTTC
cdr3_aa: CASSYYATANYGYTF

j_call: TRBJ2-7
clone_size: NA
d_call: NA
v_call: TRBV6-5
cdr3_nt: TGTGCCAGCAGTCCCTGGACAGCCATCGAGCAGTACTTC
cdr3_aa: CASSPWTAIEQYF

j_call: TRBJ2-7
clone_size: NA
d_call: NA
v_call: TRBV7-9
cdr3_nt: TGTGCCAGCAGCTTAGGGACAGCCTACGAGCAGTACTTC
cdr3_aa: CASSLGTAYEQYF

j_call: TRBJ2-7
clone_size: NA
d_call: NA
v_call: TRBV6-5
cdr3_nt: TGTGCCAGCAGTTCCAAATCTCGCAGGAGCTCCTACGAGCAGTACTTC
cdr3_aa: CASSSKSRRSSYEQYF

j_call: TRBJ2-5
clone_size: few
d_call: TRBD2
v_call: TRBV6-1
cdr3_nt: TGTGCCATCAGTATCGGCGGGGGGCAAGAGACCCAGTACTTC
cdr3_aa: CAISIGGGQETQYF

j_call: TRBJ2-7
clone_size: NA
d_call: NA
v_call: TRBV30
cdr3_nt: TGTGCCTGGACAGATTACGGGAACGAGCAGTACTTC
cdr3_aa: CAWTDYGNEQYF

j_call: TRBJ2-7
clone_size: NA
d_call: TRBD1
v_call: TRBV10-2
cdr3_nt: TGCGCCAGCGAAAACAAGGACAGGGTCGCGAATCGGCAGTACTTC
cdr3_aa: CASENKDRVANRQYF

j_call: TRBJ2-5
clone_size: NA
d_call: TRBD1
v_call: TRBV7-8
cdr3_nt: TGTGCCAGCAGCTTTCGCACAGGGGCCCAAGAGACCCAGTACTTC
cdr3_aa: CASSFRTGAQETQYF

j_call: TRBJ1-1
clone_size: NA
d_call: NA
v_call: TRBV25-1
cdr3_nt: TGTGCCAGCAGTGTAGGCCCTGAAGCTTTCTTT
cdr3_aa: CASSVGPEAFF

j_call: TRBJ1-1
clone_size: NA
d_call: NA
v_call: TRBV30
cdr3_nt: TGTGCCTCCACGGTGACGAACACTGAAGCTTTCTTT
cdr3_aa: CASTVTNTEAFF

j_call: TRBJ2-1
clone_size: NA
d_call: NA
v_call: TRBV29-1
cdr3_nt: TGCAGCGTTGACAGGACGAACAATGAGCAGTTCTTC
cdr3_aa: CSVDRTNNEQFF

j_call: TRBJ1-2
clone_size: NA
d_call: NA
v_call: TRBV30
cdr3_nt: TGTGCCTGGAGTGTACCTCCCCCCACCTTC
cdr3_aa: CAWSVPPPTF

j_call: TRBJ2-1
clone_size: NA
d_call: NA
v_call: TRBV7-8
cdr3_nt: TGTGCCAGCAGCTACGGGGGACGGGATGAGCAGTTCTTC
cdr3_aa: CASSYGGRDEQFF

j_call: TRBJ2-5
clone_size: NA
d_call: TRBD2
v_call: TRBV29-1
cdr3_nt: TGCAGCGCTCATCAACTAGCGCGGGAGACCCAGTACTTC
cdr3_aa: CSAHQLARETQYF

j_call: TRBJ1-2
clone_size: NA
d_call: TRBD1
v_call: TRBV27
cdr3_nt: TGTGCCAGCGGCCGACAGGGAAACTATGGCTACACCTTC
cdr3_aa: CASGRQGNYGYTF

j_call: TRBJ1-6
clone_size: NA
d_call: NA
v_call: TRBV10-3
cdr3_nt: TGTGCCATCAGTGAGTGGGGGCGCGGTTCACCCCTCCACTTT
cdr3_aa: CAISEWGRGSPLHF

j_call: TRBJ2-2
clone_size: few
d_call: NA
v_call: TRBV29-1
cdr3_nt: TGCAGCGTAAAAAAAGGGACTTCGACCGGGGAGCTGTTTTTT
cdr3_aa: CSVKKGTSTGELFF

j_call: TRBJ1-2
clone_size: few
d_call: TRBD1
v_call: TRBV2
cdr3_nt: TGTGCCAGCAGCGCTTGGACAGGGCATAGCTTC
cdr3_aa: CASSAWTGHSF

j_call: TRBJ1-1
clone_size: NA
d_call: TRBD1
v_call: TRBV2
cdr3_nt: TGTGCCAGCAGTGAGACAGGGTTCGTCACTGAAGCTTTCTTT
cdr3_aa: CASSETGFVTEAFF